This TCR beta chain originates from a study of spatial heterogeneity in lung cancer. Time point denoted: sample taken at primary tumor resection. The CDR3 is 16 residues long. After removal of 7 bases from V and 5 bases from J, the junction contained 14 bases not matched to a gene. The germline V gene encodes CDR1 MNHEY and CDR2 SMNVEV (reference sequence). From the 5' RACE reads, TCRdb called clonotypes with MiXCR, one entry per CDR3 protein. The sample carries 4,500 to 6,500 distinct CDR3 sequences, about an eighth recorded once. Sequencing was performed on normal lung tissue next to the tumor, taken at surgery. The gene calls are TRBV27 and TRBJ2-1; TRBD1 aligns across 7 bases. The source is a female donor with early-stage non-small cell lung cancer. The CDR3, as DNA: TGTGCCAGCACGCCAACTCCGGGACAGAGGCACAATGAGCAGTTCTTC. Translating it yields CASTPTPGQRHNEQFF.